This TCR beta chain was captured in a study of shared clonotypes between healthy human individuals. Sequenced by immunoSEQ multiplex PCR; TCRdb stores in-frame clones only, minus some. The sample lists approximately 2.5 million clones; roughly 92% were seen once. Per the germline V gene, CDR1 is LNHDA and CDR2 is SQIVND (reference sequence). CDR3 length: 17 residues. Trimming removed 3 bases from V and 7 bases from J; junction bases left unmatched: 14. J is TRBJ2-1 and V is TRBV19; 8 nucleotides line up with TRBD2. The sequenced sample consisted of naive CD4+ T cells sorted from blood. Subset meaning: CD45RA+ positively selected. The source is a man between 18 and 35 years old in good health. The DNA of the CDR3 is TGTGCCAGTAGTATTGTTGGCGGGGGGCCGTCGGGGAATGAGCAGTTCTTC. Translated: CASSIVGGGPSGNEQFF.